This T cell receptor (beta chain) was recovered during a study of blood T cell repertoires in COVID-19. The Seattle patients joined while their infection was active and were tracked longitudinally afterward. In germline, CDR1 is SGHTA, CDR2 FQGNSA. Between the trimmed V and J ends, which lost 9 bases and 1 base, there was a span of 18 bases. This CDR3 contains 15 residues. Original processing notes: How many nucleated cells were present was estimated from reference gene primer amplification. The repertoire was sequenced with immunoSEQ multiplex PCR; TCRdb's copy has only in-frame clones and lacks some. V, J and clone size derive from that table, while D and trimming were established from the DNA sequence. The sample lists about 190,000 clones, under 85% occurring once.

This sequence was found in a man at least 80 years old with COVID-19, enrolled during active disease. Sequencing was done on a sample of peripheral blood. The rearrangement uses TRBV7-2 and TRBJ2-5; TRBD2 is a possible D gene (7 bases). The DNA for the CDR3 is TGTGCCAGTAAGCCTATCGGGGGGCCCCAAGAGACCCAGTACTTC. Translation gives CASKPIGGPQETQYF.